This entry features one TCR beta chain sequence. It has no known antigen specificity. No clone much larger than this one lies a single base away; base qualities are absent. The immunoSEQ Assay was used to sequence TCR beta CDR3 regions from DNA. Concerning the study's data processing: To compute T cell density, TCR beta template counts were normalized to usable DNA, which was estimated by amplifying housekeeping genes. The preseqR package was used to estimate richness by extrapolating to 400,000 templates for PBMC samples and to 120,000 templates for tissue samples. Clonality was defined as one minus Pielou's evenness. To identify tissue-enriched TCRs, differential abundance testing was run on productive amino-acid clonotypes with a minimum total count of 5 and an alpha of 0.1. The Jaccard Index and the Morisita Overlap Index were used to quantify repertoire overlap between compartments. GLIPH grouped TCR beta CDR3s together with public tetramer-defined viral CDR3s, and a viral motif had to include at least three viral sequences and show V-gene enrichment. The clones in this table, taken by TCRdb from immuneACCESS, are in-frame only. Not every clone is retained; where verified, under half of the shortfall comes from an unresolved V gene, and the cause of the rest is unknown. V and J calls and clone size are given by that table; D and trimming were obtained from the DNA. In all, the sample holds 30,000 to 40,000 clones, and over 75% of those were seen once. Together, the top ten hold around 15% of the sample.

Germline trimming amounts to 6 bases on V and 6 bases on J, with 9 as the count of junction bases outside the gene matches. Its CDR3 holds 15 amino acids, cysteine through phenylalanine. The CDR3 DNA has 45 bases and is translated from base 1. CDR1 MNHEY and CDR2 SVGAGI were looked up in the germline V gene. The data originate from a study of T cells in localized non-small cell lung cancer (dated by TCRdb to about 2020). About the study as a whole: T cell repertoires of 200 to 250 early-stage NSCLC patients were analyzed, with tumors being compared against uninvolved tumor-adjacent lungs. The cohort consisted of approximately 240 treatment-naive NSCLC patients whose localized lung tumors had been resected. The mean age of the NSCLC patients was around 67 years, with roughly 120 men and 107 women. The paper as a whole reports these results and caveats: Uninvolved tumor-adjacent lung showed the highest T cell clonality, higher than tumor, which suggests more focused antigenic responses in the uninvolved tumor-adjacent lung. Longer overall survival was associated with higher blood T cell density, whereas shorter survival was associated with higher adjacent-lung clonality. Because the study design was exploratory, TCR variables were selected using unadjusted p-values without false-discovery rate correction. Because multi-region sequencing of the tumors was not done, intratumor heterogeneity could not be ruled out. A median of roughly 50 of the top 100 tumor clones turned up in the paired uninvolved adjacent lung, and under 30 of those clones also ranked among the top 100 of that same adjacent lung.

At diagnosis, peripheral blood, uninvolved tumor-adjacent lung and tumor were collected and were preserved as a mix of fresh-frozen and FFPE material. Blood samples were analyzed as peripheral blood mononuclear cells for TCR repertoire profiling. This sample comprised peripheral blood, obtained before any cancer treatment. This receptor was taken from a male donor aged 60 or over with stage III squamous cell lung carcinoma. The chain was built from TRBV6-5 and TRBJ1-5, with 9 middle bases fitting TRBD1. The CDR3 here reads CASSRDRVMGQPQHF. The sequenced DNA is TGTGCCAGCAGCCGGGACAGGGTAATGGGTCAGCCCCAGCATTTT.